This T cell receptor beta chain was sequenced for a study of blood T cells in healthy people across ages. A second PCR, run for about 6 to 11 cycles, used a sample-barcoded 5' primer plus a J-beta primer mix. TCRdb re-called the 5' RACE reads with MiXCR, one entry per CDR3 protein. Of 1.5 million to 2 million distinct CDR3 sequences listed, around 35% were seen once; the top ten hold approximately 11%. V lost 7 bases to trimming and J lost 3 bases, with 12 bases between them. The CDR3 covers 12 residues. Germline CDR1 and CDR2: GTSNPN and SVGIG (reference sequence). The sequenced material came from blood. This receptor was taken from a woman aged 30 to 39 in good health. The chain is built from TRBV30 and TRBJ1-2; D is possibly TRBD1 (6 bases). The CDR3 nucleotides are TGTGCCTTAGTAACAGGGTACTATGGCTACACCTTC. This gives the protein CALVTGYYGYTF.